This T cell receptor beta chain comes out of a study of read filtering for tumor transcriptome and immune sequencing. For the study at large: Roughly 8 patients were R-ISS I, some 15 were R-ISS II, about seven were R-ISS III. DNase treatment preceded whole-transcriptome library preparation. Study-level findings and limits: Single-read clonotypes: about 82% of IR-seq clonotypes (roughly 4% of reads), about 70% of RNA-seq clonotypes (roughly 49% of reads).

This clonotype was counted ten times or more. No antigen is known for it. Molecular barcoded adaptors covering alpha/delta and beta/gamma chains were used on roughly 400 ng RNA. TCRdb reprocessed the reads with MiXCR, giving one entry per CDR3 protein. The sample consists of approximately 59,000 distinct CDR3 sequences, 12% of them appearing once. V was clipped by 5 bases and J by 9 bases; unmatched bases: 14. CDR1 and CDR2 (germline): SGHTA, FQGNSA. The CDR3 loop spans 16 amino acids. At the time of active disease, bone marrow was collected from every patient. The receptor comes from a donor at least 40 years old with multiple myeloma. Sample: a population of CD138-negative cells sorted from bone marrow. This chain joins TRBV7-2 and TRBJ2-1; 9 nucleotides align to TRBD1. Written as DNA, the CDR3 is TGTGCCAGCAGCGTAACACTTGGGTACAGGGGGCTTGAGCAGTTCTTC. This translates into CASSVTLGYRGLEQFF. Full variable domain (missing parts from reference TRBV7-2 and TRBJ2-1): GAGVSQSPSNKVTEKGKDVELRCDPISGHTALYWYRQSLGQGLEFLIYFQGNSAPDKSGLPSDRFSAERTGGSVSTLTIQRTQQEDSAVYLCASSVTLGYRGLEQFFGPGTRLTVL.